This T cell receptor beta chain was identified during a study of OX40 agonist ivuxolimab in advanced cancers. Sequencing was performed with immunoSEQ multiplex PCR; in TCRdb, only in-frame clones are kept and a portion is missing. The sample contains approximately 68,000 clones, around nine tenths of which appear only once. Germline V gene sequence: CDR1 SNHLY, CDR2 FYNNEI. This CDR3 is 14 amino acids long. V was shortened by 5 bases and J by 0 bases, with 11 bases between the two germline ends. The sequence came from an adult with an advanced solid tumor such as melanoma, head and neck, liver or kidney cancer. The sample was CD4+ or CD8+ T cells sorted from blood, taken in a trial of the OX40 agonist ivuxolimab. This sequence joins TRBV2 and TRBJ2-7; no definite D call. The CDR3 is CASSQNSNSYEQYF. The DNA for the CDR3 is TGTGCCAGCAGTCAAAACAGTAACTCCTACGAGCAGTACTTC.